In its sample, the clone carrying this TCR beta chain was seen a few times. Its antigen is undetermined. The data belong to a study of CD4+ T cells in melanoma. This CDR3 is built from 12 residues. Here immunoSEQ multiplex PCR was the method, and the copy in TCRdb shows in-frame clones only, minus some. The table lists some 5,800 clones, 55% to 75% of them singletons. Overall study results and limits: A reported correlation linked neoantigen-specific CD4+ T cells to CD8+, macrophage and B cell function. In melanoma, neoantigen-specific CD4+ T cells reportedly differed in differentiation state.

The specimen was cells from a culture (not recorded whether cultured in vitro). The gene calls are TRBV21-1 and TRBJ1-2. TRBV21-1 is a recognized pseudogene. The origin of this receptor is a human donor with melanoma. The CDR3 DNA reads TGTGCCAGCCCCCTTCGGGGCTATGGCTACACCTTC. This encodes CASPLRGYGYTF.